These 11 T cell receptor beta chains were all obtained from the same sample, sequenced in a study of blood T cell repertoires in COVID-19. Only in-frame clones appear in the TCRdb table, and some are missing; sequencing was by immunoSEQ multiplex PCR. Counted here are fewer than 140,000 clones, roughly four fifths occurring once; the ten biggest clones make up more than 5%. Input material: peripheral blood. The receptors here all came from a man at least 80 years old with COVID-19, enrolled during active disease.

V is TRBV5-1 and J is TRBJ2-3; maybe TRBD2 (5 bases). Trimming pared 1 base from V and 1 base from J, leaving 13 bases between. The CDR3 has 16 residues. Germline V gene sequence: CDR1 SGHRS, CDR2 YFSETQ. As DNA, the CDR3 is TGCGCCAGCAGCTTGAATGAGGGTGTCGGCACAGATACGCAGTATTTT. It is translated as CASSLNEGVGTDTQYF.

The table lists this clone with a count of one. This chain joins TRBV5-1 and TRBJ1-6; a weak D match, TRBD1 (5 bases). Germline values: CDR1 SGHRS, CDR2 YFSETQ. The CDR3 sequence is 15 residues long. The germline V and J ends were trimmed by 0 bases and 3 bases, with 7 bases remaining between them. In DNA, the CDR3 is TGCGCCAGCAGCTTGGACAGGCTCTATAATTCACCCCTCCACTTT. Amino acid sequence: CASSLDRLYNSPLHF.

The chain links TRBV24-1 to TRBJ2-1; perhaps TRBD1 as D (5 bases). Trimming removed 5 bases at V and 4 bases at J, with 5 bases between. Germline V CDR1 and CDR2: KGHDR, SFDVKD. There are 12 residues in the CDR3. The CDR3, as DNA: TGTGCCACCAGTGGACAGTACAATGAGCAGTTCTTC. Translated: CATSGQYNEQFF.

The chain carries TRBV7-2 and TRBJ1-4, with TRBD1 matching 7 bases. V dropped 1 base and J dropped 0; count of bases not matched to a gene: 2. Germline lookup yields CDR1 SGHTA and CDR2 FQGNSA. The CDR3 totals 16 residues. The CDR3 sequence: CASSLGQGATNEKLFF. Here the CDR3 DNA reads TGTGCCAGCAGCTTAGGGCAGGGGGCAACTAATGAAAAACTGTTTTTT. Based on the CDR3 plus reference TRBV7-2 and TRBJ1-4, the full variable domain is GAGVSQSPSNKVTEKGKDVELRCDPISGHTALYWYRQSLGQGLEFLIYFQGNSAPDKSGLPSDRFSAERTGGSVSTLTIQRTQQEDSAVYLCASSLGQGATNEKLFFGSGTQLSVL.

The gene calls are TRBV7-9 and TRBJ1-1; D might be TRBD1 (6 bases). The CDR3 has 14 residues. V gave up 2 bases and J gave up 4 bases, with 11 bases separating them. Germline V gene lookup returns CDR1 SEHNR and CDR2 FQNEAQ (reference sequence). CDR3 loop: CASSLQQGGTEAFF. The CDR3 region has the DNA TGTGCCAGCAGCTTACAACAGGGCGGCACTGAAGCTTTCTTT. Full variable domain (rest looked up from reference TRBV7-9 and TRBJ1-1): DTGVSQNPRHKITKRGQNVTFRCDPISEHNRLYWYRQTLGQGPEFLTYFQNEAQLEKSRLLSDRFSAERPKGSFSTLEIQRTEQGDSAMYLCASSLQQGGTEAFFGQGTRLTVV.

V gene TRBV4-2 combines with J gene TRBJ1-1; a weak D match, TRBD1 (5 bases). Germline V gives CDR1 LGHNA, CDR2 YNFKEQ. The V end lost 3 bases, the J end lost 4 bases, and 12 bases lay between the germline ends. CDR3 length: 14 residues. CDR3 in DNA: TGTGCCAGCAGCCAGGGCGGGGACGCCACTGAAGCTTTCTTT. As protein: CASSQGGDATEAFF.

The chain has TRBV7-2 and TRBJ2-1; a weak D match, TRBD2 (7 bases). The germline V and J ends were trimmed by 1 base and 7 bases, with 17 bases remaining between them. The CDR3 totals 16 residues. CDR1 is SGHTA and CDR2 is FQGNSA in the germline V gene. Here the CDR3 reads CASSLVFYGGQNEQFF. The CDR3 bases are TGTGCCAGCAGCTTAGTGTTTTACGGGGGGCAGAATGAGCAGTTCTTC.

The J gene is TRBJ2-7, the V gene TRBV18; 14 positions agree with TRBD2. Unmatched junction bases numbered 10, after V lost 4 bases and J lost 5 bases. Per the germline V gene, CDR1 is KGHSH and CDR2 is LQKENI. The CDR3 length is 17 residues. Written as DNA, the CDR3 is TGTGCCAGCTCACGCATTTCGGGACTAGCGGGAGACCACGAGCAGTACTTC. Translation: CASSRISGLAGDHEQYF.

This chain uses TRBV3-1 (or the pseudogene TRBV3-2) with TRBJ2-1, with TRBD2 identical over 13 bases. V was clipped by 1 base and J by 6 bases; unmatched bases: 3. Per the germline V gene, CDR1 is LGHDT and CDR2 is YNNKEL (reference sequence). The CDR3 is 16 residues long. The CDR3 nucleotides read TGTGCCAGCAGCCAAGGACTAGCGGGAGGCGGCAATGAGCAGTTCTTC. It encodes CASSQGLAGGGNEQFF.

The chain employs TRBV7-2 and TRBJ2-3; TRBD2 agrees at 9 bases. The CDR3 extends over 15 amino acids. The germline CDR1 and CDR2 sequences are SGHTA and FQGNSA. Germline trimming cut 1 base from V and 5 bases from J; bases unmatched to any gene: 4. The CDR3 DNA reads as TGTGCCAGCAGCTTAGGCGGGAGGGTGGTAGATACGCAGTATTTT. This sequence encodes CASSLGGRVVDTQYF.

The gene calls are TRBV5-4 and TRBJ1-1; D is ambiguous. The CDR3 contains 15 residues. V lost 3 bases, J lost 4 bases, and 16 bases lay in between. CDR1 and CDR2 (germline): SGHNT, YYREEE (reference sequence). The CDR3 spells CASSSLFVEGTEAFF. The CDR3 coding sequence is TGTGCCAGCAGCTCGCTTTTTGTCGAGGGCACTGAAGCTTTCTTT.